This TCR beta chain is from a study of blood T cells in healthy people across ages. Study-wide results and limits: Investigators viewed diversity estimates from one million T cells as underestimates, the study reported. It was the long-lived donors that had more naive CD4+ cells and higher diversity than aged donors.

This clonotype has only a few counts. Antigen: not known. After removal of 3 bases from V and 7 bases from J, the junction contained 9 bases not matched to a gene. Per germline, CDR1 DFQATT and CDR2 SNEGSKA (reference sequence). This CDR3 has 14 residues. A sample-barcoded 5' primer and a J-beta primer mix were used in a second PCR of about 6 to 11 cycles. Tagging of each cDNA molecule was performed by a template-switch adaptor with 12 random nucleotides. Each CDR3 protein is one row after TCRdb ran MiXCR on the 5' RACE reads. This sample has about 970,000 distinct CDR3 sequences, with about 51% found just once.

The receptor was isolated from a woman aged 60-75 years in good health. The gene calls are TRBV20-1 and TRBJ1-2; 9 bases agree with TRBD1. Input material: blood. The CDR3 DNA is TGCAGTGCTAGGAGGGACAGGGCCAGTCGTGGCTACACCTTC. Its protein product is CSARRDRASRGYTF.